This TCR beta chain was captured in a study of OX40 agonist ivuxolimab in advanced cancers. Study-level information: Earlier anti-PD-1, anti-PD-L1 or anti-CTLA-4 therapy was permitted; 35% to 50% had received some. Regarding the study as a whole: The CD4+ and CD8+ T cells in the blood had expanded clonally by week 6 at 0.1 to 3.0 mg/kg. With doses of 0.1-3.0 mg/kg, partial responders showed among the lowest clonal expansion.

Clones were sequenced by immunoSEQ multiplex PCR, and TCRdb holds only the in-frame ones, with some missing. The sample yields roughly 3,500 clones, around 70% seen once. Comment on this clone: Its antigen is not identified.

Autoimmune disease history or systemic immunosuppression led to patients being barred. This sample comprised CD4+ or CD8+ T cells sorted from blood, obtained in a trial of the OX40 agonist ivuxolimab. The sequence was collected from an adult with an advanced solid tumor such as melanoma, head and neck, liver or kidney cancer.

The CDR3 protein is CASSRKGGGWTEAFF. Here the CDR3 DNA reads TGTGCCAGCAGCCGGAAGGGGGGAGGCTGGACTGAAGCTTTCTTT. The V and J genes are TRBV7-9 and TRBJ1-1; a weak D match, TRBD1 (6 bases). V was clipped by 5 bases and J by 5 bases, with 18 bases between them. The CDR3 has 15 residues. The germline gives CDR1 SEHNR, CDR2 FQNEAQ (reference sequence).